Presented here are 13 T cell receptor beta chains from one specimen sequenced in a study of blood T cell repertoires in COVID-19. Profiled with immunoSEQ multiplex PCR; TCRdb holds only in-frame clones, not every one. The repertoire includes about 130,000 clones, almost 70% of them detected once, and over 1.5% sits in the top ten. The specimen was peripheral blood. The receptors here all came from a woman aged 70 to 79 with acute or convalescent COVID-19.

This sequence joins TRBV19 and TRBJ1-2; tentative D call: TRBD1 (5 bases). The CDR3 is 12 amino acids. V was clipped by 5 bases and J by 4 bases, with 8 bases between them. The germline gives CDR1 LNHDA, CDR2 SQIVND (reference sequence). CDR3 region: CASSPGVYGYTF. The CDR3 DNA is TGTGCCAGTAGTCCGGGGGTCTATGGCTACACCTTC.

The chain has TRBV10-3 and TRBJ1-3, with D possibly matching TRBD1 (6 bases). This CDR3 is built from 15 residues. V was pared by 4 bases and J by 2 bases, with 12 bases between. Germline-derived CDR1 and CDR2 are ENHRY and SYGVKD. In DNA form, the CDR3 reads TGTGCCATCAGTGTAGCCCCAGGGGCTGGAAACACCATATATTTT. It specifies CAISVAPGAGNTIYF.

The J gene is TRBJ1-1, the V gene TRBV4-1; TRBD1 aligns across 7 bases. This CDR3 contains 15 residues. J was trimmed by 5 bases and V by 4 bases; bases with no gene match: 10. The germline V gene encodes CDR1 MGHRA and CDR2 YSYEKL. CDR3 bases: TGCGCCAGCAGCCTCCAGGGGGGTGCGGGGACTGAAGCTTTCTTT. Translation: CASSLQGGAGTEAFF.

The V call is TRBV19, the J call TRBJ1-1; maybe TRBD1 (5 bases). The germline V gene has CDR1 LNHDA and CDR2 SQIVND (reference sequence). The CDR3 runs 13 residues. With 7 bases removed from V and 11 bases from J, the gap between germline ends came to 20 bases. CDR3 in amino acids: CASTPEVGGTAFF. For the CDR3, the DNA is TGTGCCAGTACCCCAGAGGTTGGGGGGACGGCTTTCTTT.

The chain employs TRBV9 and TRBJ1-2; D might be TRBD1 (6 bases). This CDR3 contains 14 residues. CDR1 and CDR2 (germline): SGDLS, YYNGEE. The V and J ends lost 5 bases and 2 bases respectively, with 13 bases between them. The chain's CDR3 is CASRQTGQNYGYTF. For the CDR3, the DNA is TGTGCCAGCAGGCAAACGGGACAAAACTATGGCTACACCTTC.

The chain joins TRBV11-2 to TRBJ2-2; possibly TRBD2 for D (5 bases). This CDR3 spans 16 amino acids. The germline gives CDR1 SGHAT, CDR2 FQNNGV. The V end was cut by 1 base, the J end by 0 bases, with 9 bases between. CDR3 nucleotides: TGTGCCAGCAGCTTAGTGTCGGGGTCGAACACCGGGGAGCTGTTTTTT. Protein: CASSLVSGSNTGELFF.

The V and J genes are TRBV7-2 and TRBJ2-1, with 8 bases lining up with TRBD1. The V gene end was trimmed by 4 bases and the J gene end by 4 bases; junction bases not matched to a gene: 12. This CDR3 comprises 17 residues. Germline CDR1 reads SGHTA; CDR2 reads FQGNSA. CDR3 bases: TGTGCCAGCAGCTCAAGCTTGGACAGGGTGGGATACAATGAGCAGTTCTTC. Protein product: CASSSSLDRVGYNEQFF.

This chain links TRBV9 with TRBJ1-6; 7 bases align to TRBD1. V was clipped by 0 bases and J by 6 bases; unmatched bases: 3. The CDR3 extends over 15 amino acids. The germline CDR1 and CDR2 sequences are SGDLS and YYNGEE. The CDR3 nucleotides read TGTGCCAGCAGCGTAGTTCCAGGGGGTAATTCACCCCTCCACTTT. This codes for CASSVVPGGNSPLHF.

Only a few counts were recorded for this clone. This chain joins TRBV19 and TRBJ2-7; possibly TRBD1 for D (6 bases). Germline V gives CDR1 LNHDA, CDR2 SQIVND (reference sequence). There are 16 residues in the CDR3. Trimming removed 5 bases at V and 2 bases at J, with 19 bases between. CDR3 amino acids: CASSLRTGSSTYEQYF. CDR3 DNA sequence: TGTGCCAGTAGTCTTCGTACAGGGTCATCGACCTACGAGCAGTACTTC.

This chain connects TRBV5-1 to TRBJ1-4; a possible D gene is TRBD1 (6 bases). The length of the CDR3 is 15 residues. Germline V gene data show CDR1 as SGHRS and CDR2 as YFSETQ. Trimming pared 4 bases from V and 6 bases from J, leaving 16 bases between. The CDR3 sequence is CASSPAGTLYEKLFF. The CDR3 DNA sequence: TGCGCCAGCAGCCCCGCCGGGACACTCTATGAAAAACTGTTTTTT.

The chain joins TRBV28 to TRBJ1-1, with 8 bases identical to TRBD1. Looked up from germline, CDR1 is MDHEN and CDR2 is SYDVKM. V lost 6 bases and J lost 4; bases outside the gene matches: 7. This CDR3 has 14 residues. The chain's CDR3 is CASRSQTGATEAFF. CDR3 in DNA: TGTGCCAGCAGATCACAGACAGGGGCCACTGAAGCTTTCTTT.

This clone turned up a few times. The chain has TRBV5-1 and TRBJ2-3; 8 bases agree with TRBD2. This CDR3 comprises 15 residues. Germline trimming cut 1 base from V and 3 bases from J; bases unmatched to any gene: 4. Looked up from germline, CDR1 is SGHRS and CDR2 is YFSETQ. DNA of the CDR3: TGCGCCAGCAGCTTGAGGGCTAGCGGGACAGATACGCAGTATTTT. It encodes CASSLRASGTDTQYF.

V is TRBV7-2 and J is TRBJ2-7; 10 bases line up with TRBD2. The germline CDR1 and CDR2 sequences are SGHTA and FQGNSA. V lost 3 bases, J lost 6 bases, and 11 bases stayed unmatched. The CDR3 has 16 amino acids. The CDR3 sequence: CASSFQGAGGRSEQYF. The CDR3 region has the DNA TGTGCCAGCAGCTTTCAAGGAGCGGGGGGGCGATCCGAGCAGTACTTC. Combining the CDR3 with reference TRBV7-2 and TRBJ2-7 gives the whole variable domain GAGVSQSPSNKVTEKGKDVELRCDPISGHTALYWYRQSLGQGLEFLIYFQGNSAPDKSGLPSDRFSAERTGGSVSTLTIQRTQQEDSAVYLCASSFQGAGGRSEQYFGPGTRLTVT.